Each of the 27 T cell receptor beta chains below was sequenced from the same sample in a study of blood T cell repertoires in COVID-19. Using immunoSEQ multiplex PCR, the repertoire was profiled, and TCRdb retains in-frame clones only, with some absent. The table shows almost 500,000 clones, with around nine tenths occurring only once. The sample consisted of PBMCs or T cells enriched from blood (not recorded which). The receptors shown here come from a woman aged 55-69 years who had recovered from COVID-19.

This clone is a singleton in its sample. This chain joins TRBV18 and TRBJ2-5, with 8 bases fitting TRBD1. Germline assignment: CDR1 KGHSH and CDR2 LQKENI. This CDR3 spans 14 amino acids. V dropped 3 bases and J dropped 4; count of bases not matched to a gene: 4. Written as DNA, the CDR3 is TGTGCCAGCTCACCGGACAGGGCGGGAGAGACCCAGTACTTC. It is translated as CASSPDRAGETQYF.

This chain joins TRBV12-3 or TRBV12-4 and TRBJ2-7, with 8 bases identical to TRBD1. CDR3 length equals 13 residues. The junction had 4 bases not matched to a gene; V was cut back by 6 bases and J by 3 bases. CDR3 amino acids: CASRGQADYEQYF. The CDR3 DNA sequence: TGTGCCAGCAGGGGACAGGCTGACTACGAGCAGTACTTC.

This chain connects TRBV6-5 to TRBJ2-7; D call uncertain. This CDR3 has 15 amino acids. The V end lost 4 bases, the J end lost 2 bases, and 15 bases lay between the germline ends. Germline V gives CDR1 MNHEY, CDR2 SVGAGI. The CDR3 protein is CASSSKATSTYEQYV. CDR3 sequence (DNA): TGTGCCAGCAGTTCAAAAGCGACGAGCACCTACGAGCAGTACGTC.

The chain joins TRBV28 to TRBJ1-5; the D is unclear. V was cut by 4 bases and J by 6 bases, with 4 bases left in between. Germline V gives CDR1 MDHEN, CDR2 SYDVKM. This CDR3 region has 11 residues. CDR3: CASSSGQPQHF. CDR3 coding DNA: TGTGCCAGCAGTTCAGGTCAGCCCCAGCATTTT. The full variable domain, completed using reference TRBV28 and TRBJ1-5, is DVKVTQSSRYLVKRTGEKVFLECVQDMDHENMFWYRQDPGLGLRLIYFSYDVKMKEKGDIPEGYSVSREKKERFSLILESASTNQTSMYLCASSSGQPQHFGDGTRLSIL.

This clone was counted between two and nine times. The CDR3 coding sequence is TGTGCCACCGTACCCGGAGGCGGGACAGATACGCAGTATTTT. Translated: CATVPGGGTDTQYF. V is TRBV19 and J is TRBJ2-3, with D possibly matching TRBD2 (5 bases). The V and J ends lost 10 bases and 3 bases respectively, with 17 bases between them. Germline CDR1 reads LNHDA; CDR2 reads SQIVND (reference sequence). The CDR3 runs to 14 residues.

V and J are TRBV28 and TRBJ1-2, with unresolved D. The CDR3 consists of 14 residues. Trimming took off 3 bases at V and 4 bases at J, with 12 bases between the two ends. CDR1 is MDHEN and CDR2 is SYDVKM in the germline V gene. Written as DNA, the CDR3 is TGTGCCAGCAGTTTGACAAGATTTCGCTATGGCTACACCTTC. As protein: CASSLTRFRYGYTF.

This chain connects TRBV2 to TRBJ1-6, with a tentative D call TRBD1 (5 bases). The CDR3 loop spans 16 amino acids. Trimming left V 3 bases short and J 6 bases short, with 15 bases between. CDR1 and CDR2 from the germline V gene are SNHLY and FYNNEI. DNA of the CDR3: TGTGCCAGCAGTGAGGACCAGGGTTCCCCTAATTCACCCCTCCACTTT. Protein: CASSEDQGSPNSPLHF.

This chain connects TRBV19 to TRBJ2-5, with D unresolved. The CDR3 extends over 16 amino acids. Per germline, CDR1 LNHDA and CDR2 SQIVND (reference sequence). The V gene lost 9 bases and the J gene lost 7 bases, with 27 bases spanning the gap. The DNA for the CDR3 is TGTGCCAGCTCAGATCTTACTGGAAAGACATCTTGGACCCAGTACTTC. This translates into CASSDLTGKTSWTQYF.

A single count supports this clone. DNA for the CDR3: TGTGCCAGCAGCTTAATAGTAGGGACAGGGCGGAACACCGGGGAGCTGTTTTTT. Translating it yields CASSLIVGTGRNTGELFF. This sequence joins TRBV11-2 and TRBJ2-2, with TRBD1 matching over 9 bases. This CDR3 region has 18 residues. CDR1 is SGHAT and CDR2 is FQNNGV in the germline V gene. V was pared by 2 bases and J by 1 base, with 8 bases of the junction left unmatched.

The chain carries TRBV11-3 and TRBJ2-3; D is perhaps TRBD2 (6 bases). The germline V gene encodes CDR1 SGHNT and CDR2 YENEEA. CDR3 length: 14 amino acids. The V end was cut by 2 bases, the J end by 4 bases, with 10 bases between. CDR3 in amino acids: CASSLMGEADTQYF. The CDR3 DNA reads as TGTGCCAGCAGCTTAATGGGGGAGGCAGATACGCAGTATTTT.

The gene calls are TRBV6-5 and TRBJ2-7; 7 bases fit TRBD1. This CDR3 has 13 amino acids. Trimming cost V 5 bases and J 2 bases; bases outside gene matches: 3. Germline CDR1 is MNHEY and CDR2 is SVGAGI. DNA of the CDR3: TGTGCCAGCAGTACAGGGGTCCCCTACGAGCAGTACTTC. Amino acids: CASSTGVPYEQYF.

This clone occurred once. The chain is built from TRBV6-5 and TRBJ2-5, with D perhaps TRBD2 (5 bases). The length of the CDR3 is 15 residues. Germline CDR1 and CDR2: MNHEY and SVGAGI. The V gene lost 4 bases and the J gene lost 5 bases, with 17 bases spanning the gap. The CDR3 nucleotides read TGTGCCAGCAGTTCCCATGTTGGCTGGAGGGAGACCCAGTACTTC. Protein product: CASSSHVGWRETQYF.

The V gene is TRBV9, the J gene TRBJ1-1, with TRBD1 matching over 8 bases. There are 15 residues in the CDR3. Germline values: CDR1 SGDLS, CDR2 YYNGEE. V shed 1 base, J shed 3 bases, and the junction held 5 bases outside the gene matches. The CDR3 DNA is TGTGCCAGCAGCGTATCAGGGGGCCGTGACACTGAAGCTTTCTTT. Its protein is CASSVSGGRDTEAFF.

The rearrangement links TRBV27 to TRBJ1-6; 8 bases map to TRBD1. This CDR3 has 17 amino acids. V gave up 5 bases and J gave up 8 bases; unmatched junction bases: 14. Germline-derived CDR1 and CDR2 are MNHEY and SMNVEV (reference sequence). This chain's CDR3 is CASSPKSDRGWDSPLHF. The CDR3, as DNA: TGTGCCAGCAGTCCAAAATCCGACAGGGGTTGGGATTCACCCCTCCACTTT.

With respect to this clone: The germline gene is not matched at one end of the junction; a read error may be the cause. The V and J genes are TRBV20-1 and TRBJ1-2, with 7 bases identical to TRBD1. The CDR3 is made up of 11 amino acids. Germline V gene sequence: CDR1 DFQATT, CDR2 SNEGSKA (reference sequence). The CDR3 loop is CSALETGAPCF. The CDR3 bases are TGCAGTGCCTTGGAAACAGGGGCCCCCTGCTTC.

V is TRBV18 and J is TRBJ2-3; D call uncertain. The germline V gene has CDR1 KGHSH and CDR2 LQKENI. Trimming took 6 bases from V and 0 from J, leaving 16 bases between them. CDR3 length: 16 residues. CDR3 residues: CASSPTRQASTDTQYF. CDR3 sequence (DNA): TGTGCCAGCTCCCCCACCCGGCAGGCGAGCACAGATACGCAGTATTTT.

The chain recombines TRBV14 with TRBJ2-5; 9 bases align to TRBD2. The CDR3 runs 14 residues. Germline assignment: CDR1 SGHDN and CDR2 FVKESK. J was trimmed by 5 bases and V by 2 bases; bases with no gene match: 3. As DNA, the CDR3 is TGTGCCAGCAGCCAACAGCGGGGGGTTGAGACCCAGTACTTC. This gives the protein CASSQQRGVETQYF. The complete variable domain, with remaining parts taken from reference TRBV14 and TRBJ2-5, reads EAGVTQFPSHSVIEKGQTVTLRCDPISGHDNLYWYRRVMGKEIKFLLHFVKESKQDESGMPNNRFLAERTGGTYSTLKVQPAELEDSGVYFCASSQQRGVETQYFGPGTRLLVL.

The V gene is TRBV11-3, the J gene TRBJ2-3, with TRBD2 matching over 15 bases. The germline CDR1 and CDR2 sequences are SGHNT and YENEEA. V lost 5 bases to trimming and J lost 4 bases; unmatched junction nucleotides: 4. There are 16 residues in the CDR3. CDR3 bases: TGTGCCAGCAGCCCTCGGACTAGCGGGGGGGCAGATACGCAGTATTTT. Translation gives CASSPRTSGGADTQYF. The full variable domain, in which reference TRBV11-3 and TRBJ2-3 provide the parts outside the CDR3, is EAGVVQSPRYKIIEKKQPVAFWCNPISGHNTLYWYLQNLGQGPELLIRYENEEAVDDSQLPKDRFSAERLKGVDSTLKIQPAELGDSAVYLCASSPRTSGGADTQYFGPGTRLTVL.

The chain carries TRBV24-1 and TRBJ2-5, with D possibly being TRBD2 (5 bases). The CDR3 runs 12 residues. V lost 5 bases to trimming and J lost 4 bases, with 7 bases between them. The germline CDR1 and CDR2 sequences are KGHDR and SFDVKD. CDR3 residues: CATSVGVETQYF. The CDR3 DNA follows: TGTGCCACCAGTGTCGGGGTAGAGACCCAGTACTTC.

The V gene is TRBV10-3, the J gene TRBJ1-3; a possible D gene is TRBD1 (6 bases). With 5 bases removed from V and 8 bases from J, the gap between germline ends came to 10 bases. Germline V gives CDR1 ENHRY, CDR2 SYGVKD. The CDR3 is made up of 12 amino acids. The CDR3 spells CAISTGTDTIYF. CDR3 nucleotides: TGTGCCATCAGTACAGGGACGGACACCATATATTTT.

The chain is built from TRBV3-1 (or the pseudogene TRBV3-2) and TRBJ1-4; TRBD1 aligns across 8 bases. Germline V gives CDR1 LGHDT, CDR2 YNNKEL (reference sequence). The CDR3 is 17 residues long. V lost 1 base, J lost 6 bases, and 10 bases stayed unmatched. The CDR3 sequence: CASSQGLTGGWYEKLFF. The CDR3 DNA follows: TGTGCCAGCAGCCAAGGGCTTACAGGGGGTTGGTATGAAAAACTGTTTTTT.

The rearrangement uses TRBV14 and TRBJ2-1; 7 bases are shared with TRBD2. The CDR3 totals 14 residues. Germline loops: CDR1 SGHDN, CDR2 FVKESK. The junction had 4 bases not matched to a gene; V was cut back by 6 bases and J by 2 bases. This chain's CDR3 is CASRASGTYNEQFF. CDR3 nucleotides: TGTGCCAGCAGGGCTAGCGGTACCTACAATGAGCAGTTCTTC.

The J gene is TRBJ1-1, the V gene TRBV6-5; weak D call: TRBD1 (6 bases). CDR3 length: 15 amino acids. Germline V lookup: CDR1 MNHEY, CDR2 SVGAGI. V was clipped by 0 bases and J by 1 base, with 9 bases between them. The CDR3 DNA reads as TGTGCCAGCAGTTACTCGATACAGGGGAACACTGAAGCTTTCTTT. This translates into CASSYSIQGNTEAFF.

The chain has TRBV24-1 and TRBJ1-5, with D perhaps matching TRBD1 (5 bases). The CDR3 covers 13 residues. V was pared by 5 bases and J by 1 base, with 5 bases between. Per germline, CDR1 KGHDR and CDR2 SFDVKD. This chain's CDR3 is CATSAGSNQPQHF. CDR3 DNA: TGTGCCACCAGTGCAGGGAGCAATCAGCCCCAGCATTTT.

The rearrangement joins TRBV7-2 to TRBJ2-3; 10 bases line up with TRBD2. Germline lookup yields CDR1 SGHTA and CDR2 FQGNSA. This CDR3 has 17 amino acids. With V trimmed by 1 base and J by 2 bases, 6 bases remained unmatched. The CDR3, as DNA: TGTGCCAGCAGCTTAGTCAGCGGGGGGGCCTCCACAGATACGCAGTATTTT. Its translation: CASSLVSGGASTDTQYF.

The chain couples TRBV5-1 to TRBJ2-4; 9 bases agree with TRBD2. J was trimmed by 4 bases and V by 5 bases; bases with no gene match: 7. Looked up from germline, CDR1 is SGHRS and CDR2 is YFSETQ. CDR3 length: 15 residues. This chain's CDR3 is CASRKVAGEKNIQYF. DNA of the CDR3: TGCGCCAGCAGAAAGGTAGCGGGGGAGAAAAACATTCAGTACTTC.

This chain links TRBV5-8 with TRBJ1-1, with 7 bases that match TRBD1. Germline V lookup: CDR1 SGHTS, CDR2 YDEGEE. J was trimmed by 5 bases and V by 4 bases; bases with no gene match: 2. The CDR3 runs 12 residues. This CDR3 is CASSQTGTEAFF. CDR3 DNA: TGTGCCAGCAGCCAGACAGGGACTGAAGCTTTCTTT. Together with reference TRBV5-8 and TRBJ1-1, the CDR3 gives the full variable domain: EAGVTQSPTHLIKTRGQQATLRCSPISGHTSVYWYQQALGLGLQFLLWYDEGEERNRGNFPPRFSGRQFPNYSSELNVNALELEDSALYLCASSQTGTEAFFGQGTRLTVV.